These 8 T cell receptor beta chains were all obtained from the same sample, sequenced in a study of technical replicates of blood from a few donors. Sequencing used immunoSEQ multiplex PCR; TCRdb keeps in-frame clones, though not all of them. The repertoire holds roughly 93,000 clones, with about 95% as singletons. The sequenced sample was T cells isolated from PBMCs. Receptor source: a human donor in good health.

The CDR3 here is CASTKMGIENTEAFF. The CDR3 DNA sequence: TGTGCCAGCACTAAAATGGGCATAGAGAACACTGAAGCTTTCTTT. The rearrangement joins TRBV27 to TRBJ1-1, with unresolved D. Per germline, CDR1 MNHEY and CDR2 SMNVEV (reference sequence). The V end was cut by 7 bases, the J end by 1 base, with 16 bases between. The CDR3 is 15 amino acids.

The gene calls are TRBV18 and TRBJ1-1; D is unclear. The CDR3 is made up of 15 amino acids. Germline CDR1 is KGHSH and CDR2 is LQKENI. The germline V and J ends were trimmed by 0 bases and 6 bases, with 14 bases remaining between them. CDR3 DNA: TGTGCCAGCTCACCACCCGGCGGAGGTAGGGCTGAAGCTTTCTTT. Translation: CASSPPGGGRAEAFF.

This clone was picked up one time. This CDR3 reads CASSFISGYNEQFF. Written as DNA, the CDR3 is TGTGCCAGCAGTTTCATTAGCGGGTACAATGAGCAGTTCTTC. V usage is TRBV27 and J usage is TRBJ2-1; 7 bases align to TRBD2. Trimming cost V 3 bases and J 4 bases; bases outside gene matches: 3. The CDR3 contains 14 residues. CDR1 is MNHEY and CDR2 is SMNVEV in the germline V gene (reference sequence).

The rearrangement joins TRBV28 to TRBJ2-7; 9 bases line up with TRBD2. V was pared by 2 bases and J by 3 bases, with 11 bases of the junction left unmatched. CDR1 MDHEN and CDR2 SYDVKM come from the germline V gene. The CDR3 contains 17 residues. The CDR3 here is CASSLPSGTQPHYEQYF. In DNA, the CDR3 is TGTGCCAGCAGTTTACCTAGCGGGACACAACCTCACTACGAGCAGTACTTC.

This chain joins TRBV6-5 and TRBJ2-1; maybe TRBD2 (6 bases). The V gene's germline CDR1 is MNHEY and CDR2 SVGAGI. The CDR3 is made up of 16 amino acids. The V and J ends lost 4 bases and 0 bases respectively, with 13 bases between them. For the CDR3, the DNA is TGTGCCAGCAGTTCCGAATGGGGGGTCTCCTACAATGAGCAGTTCTTC. Encoded protein: CASSSEWGVSYNEQFF.

The chain recombines TRBV6-1 with TRBJ2-7, with D perhaps TRBD1 (6 bases). Germline V gives CDR1 MNHNS, CDR2 SASEGT. V shed 7 bases and J shed 0 bases, with 13 bases lying between them. The CDR3 contains 14 residues. CDR3 sequence reads: CASTNQGSSYEQYF. The CDR3 region has the DNA TGTGCCAGCACCAACCAGGGGTCCTCCTACGAGCAGTACTTC.

The V call is TRBV4-1, the J call TRBJ2-1; TRBD1 agrees at 7 bases. The CDR3 has 14 residues. Losses at the gene ends were 2 bases for V and 3 bases for J; bases not matched to a gene: 1. CDR1 and CDR2 from the germline V gene are MGHRA and YSYEKL. The CDR3 DNA follows: TGCGCCAGCAGCCAACAGGGGGTCTACAATGAGCAGTTCTTC. Translation gives CASSQQGVYNEQFF.

V gene TRBV6-1 combines with J gene TRBJ2-3; maybe TRBD2 (5 bases). From germline, CDR1 is MNHNS and CDR2 SASEGT. V was trimmed by 6 bases and J by 6 bases, leaving 19 bases between them. The CDR3 is 15 residues long. CDR3 in DNA: TGTGCCAGCAGACTAGGGTCGATGAAACTCGATACGCAGTATTTT. It specifies CASRLGSMKLDTQYF.